One sample yielded the 25 T cell receptor beta chains listed below, sequenced in a study of cytomegalovirus exposure and HLA in healthy donors. Sequencing used immunoSEQ multiplex PCR; TCRdb keeps in-frame clones, though not all of them. The table includes fewer than 150,000 clones, 88% detected once. The sample taken for sequencing was PBMCs. The receptors were sampled from a woman in her late teens or twenties in good health and CMV-seropositive.

The V gene is TRBV15, the J gene TRBJ2-5; D call uncertain. The length of the CDR3 is 15 residues. Germline values: CDR1 LNHNV, CDR2 YYDKDF (reference sequence). V dropped 0 bases and J dropped 2 bases, with 10 bases sitting between them. CDR3 sequence: CATSRDLGTQETQYF. The CDR3 DNA sequence: TGTGCCACCAGCAGAGATCTAGGAACACAAGAGACCCAGTACTTC.

The genes are TRBV7-2 and TRBJ2-7, with a weak D call TRBD2 (5 bases). CDR1 and CDR2 from the germline V gene are SGHTA and FQGNSA. Deletions cut 1 base from V and 2 bases from J, with 15 bases between. The CDR3 sequence is 16 residues long. CDR3: CASSLGSSGTAYEQYF. In DNA, the CDR3 is TGTGCCAGCAGCTTAGGATCGAGCGGTACGGCCTACGAGCAGTACTTC.

This sequence joins TRBV7-2 and TRBJ1-1, with TRBD1 matching 7 bases. The CDR3 is 15 amino acids. Losses at the gene ends were 3 bases for V and 0 bases for J; bases not matched to a gene: 4. Germline V CDR1 and CDR2: SGHTA, FQGNSA. In nucleotides, the CDR3 is TGTGCCAGCAGCTTGGGACAGCCTATGAACACTGAAGCTTTCTTT. It codes for CASSLGQPMNTEAFF.

V usage is TRBV5-5 and J usage is TRBJ2-3; TRBD2 agrees at 11 bases. Trimming at V came to 1 base and at J to 3 bases, leaving 7 bases not matched to a gene. Germline values: CDR1 SGHKS, CDR2 YYEKEE (reference sequence). The CDR3 sequence is 17 residues long. CDR3 in amino acids: CASSLRVAGGPTDTQYF. The CDR3 DNA reads TGTGCCAGCAGCTTGAGGGTAGCGGGGGGGCCGACAGATACGCAGTATTTT.

Comment on this clone: The sample contains more than one DNA sequence encoding this CDR3. V usage is TRBV5-6 and J usage is TRBJ2-2; 7 positions agree with TRBD2. CDR3 length equals 15 residues. Germline values: CDR1 SGHDT, CDR2 YYEEEE. Trimming took 4 bases from V and 0 from J; bases not matched to a gene: 3. The CDR3 is CASSLGGTNTGELFF. The CDR3 DNA sequence: TGTGCCAGCAGCCTCGGGGGGACGAACACCGGGGAGCTGTTTTTT.

This clone was found once. The chain combines TRBV15 with TRBJ1-3; TRBD1 agrees at 8 bases. The CDR3 is 14 amino acids. V was pared by 7 bases and J by 7 bases, with 9 bases of the junction left unmatched. Germline CDR1 reads LNHNV; CDR2 reads YYDKDF (reference sequence). DNA for the CDR3: TGTGCCACCACAAACCCTGACAGGGGTAACACCATATATTTT. Translated, it gives CATTNPDRGNTIYF.

The chain is built from TRBV10-3 and TRBJ2-5, with 7 bases identical to TRBD2. V was clipped by 2 bases and J by 0 bases; unmatched bases: 12. The CDR3 spans 18 residues. The germline V gene has CDR1 ENHRY and CDR2 SYGVKD. The CDR3 DNA reads as TGTGCCATCAGTGAGGGTGCCAGCGGGGCGCCGTACCAAGAGACCCAGTACTTC. Its translation is CAISEGASGAPYQETQYF.

This chain joins TRBV19 and TRBJ2-2, with D possibly TRBD2 on 5 matching bases. Trimming left V 11 bases short and J 0 bases short, with 13 bases between. Germline V gives CDR1 LNHDA, CDR2 SQIVND (reference sequence). The CDR3 runs 14 residues. The CDR3 protein is CACRRQPNTGELFF. CDR3 nucleotides: TGTGCCTGCCGGAGGCAGCCGAACACCGGGGAGCTGTTTTTT.

This clone was found once. The chain has TRBV4-2 and TRBJ2-2, with D uncertain. With 4 bases removed from V and 5 bases from J, the gap between germline ends came to 8 bases. Germline V gene sequence: CDR1 LGHNA, CDR2 YNFKEQ. This CDR3 is 13 amino acids long. The CDR3 coding sequence is TGTGCCAGCAGCCGAGTACTAACCGGGGAGCTGTTTTTT. It specifies CASSRVLTGELFF.

This clone has a handful of counts. The chain combines TRBV19 with TRBJ1-2, with 9 bases aligning to TRBD1. The CDR3 has 18 amino acids. Germline V gene data show CDR1 as LNHDA and CDR2 as SQIVND (reference sequence). J was trimmed by 4 bases and V by 1 base; bases with no gene match: 13. The DNA of the CDR3 is TGTGCCAGTAGTATAGGAAGAGGACAGGGGACGGGACTCTATGGCTACACCTTC. It specifies CASSIGRGQGTGLYGYTF.

This clone was recorded only once. This sample includes further DNA sequences coding for the same CDR3. The rearrangement joins TRBV14 to TRBJ1-5; no reliable D call. Germline values: CDR1 SGHDN, CDR2 FVKESK. The CDR3 extends over 13 amino acids. With 1 base removed from V and 5 bases from J, the gap between germline ends came to 6 bases. CDR3 sequence: CASSQGGDQPQHF. The CDR3 DNA reads TGTGCCAGCAGCCAAGGAGGTGATCAGCCCCAGCATTTT.

This clone was found once. The rearrangement links TRBV7-9 to TRBJ1-6; D might be TRBD1 (5 bases). This CDR3 has 14 residues. CDR1 SEHNR and CDR2 FQNEAQ come from the germline V gene (reference sequence). V lost 4 bases, J lost 10 bases, and 14 bases lay in between. CDR3 amino acids: CASSYDGGASPLHF. DNA of the CDR3: TGTGCCAGCAGCTATGACGGAGGGGCATCACCCCTCCACTTT.

The CDR3, as DNA: TGCGCCAGCAGTCTGGGAGGGGCGCCTAACTATGGCTACACCTTC. This codes for CASSLGGAPNYGYTF. The V and J genes are TRBV5-1 and TRBJ1-2, with D possibly matching TRBD1 (5 bases). Between the trimmed V and J ends, which lost 5 bases and 0 bases, there was a span of 14 bases. Germline V gene sequence: CDR1 SGHRS, CDR2 YFSETQ. This CDR3 comprises 15 residues.

The V and J genes are TRBV20-1 and TRBJ2-1; D is ambiguous. The V and J ends lost 7 bases and 12 bases respectively, with 13 bases between them. CDR1 is DFQATT and CDR2 is SNEGSKA in the germline V gene (reference sequence). CDR3 length equals 10 residues. CDR3: CSGLYSVQFF. Written as DNA, the CDR3 is TGCAGTGGGTTGTACTCTGTGCAGTTCTTC.

Written as DNA, the CDR3 is TGTGCCAGCAGCTTAGGACTTGGAAACACCATATATTTT. It specifies CASSLGLGNTIYF. The rearrangement uses TRBV7-9 and TRBJ1-3; D is unresolved. Trimming left V 1 base short and J 3 bases short, with 4 bases between. This CDR3 comprises 13 residues. Germline V lookup: CDR1 SEHNR, CDR2 FQNEAQ (reference sequence).

This clone showed up just once. This chain links TRBV7-3 with TRBJ2-1, with 14 bases aligning to TRBD2. Germline CDR1 is SGHTA and CDR2 is FQGTGA. The V segment lost 0 bases and the J segment 7 bases; nucleotides outside the gene matches: 2. CDR3 size: 16 residues. CDR3 sequence reads: CASSLTTSGRGNEQFF. CDR3 nucleotide sequence: TGTGCCAGCAGCTTAACGACTAGCGGGAGGGGGAATGAGCAGTTCTTC.

The chain uses TRBV14 and TRBJ1-4; D possibly corresponds to TRBD1 (6 bases). Germline V CDR1 and CDR2: SGHDN, FVKESK. This CDR3 comprises 14 residues. The V end lost 2 bases, the J end lost 7 bases, and 11 bases lay between the germline ends. Here the CDR3 reads CASSQRGAGEKLFF. CDR3 coding DNA: TGTGCCAGCAGCCAACGGGGGGCAGGTGAAAAACTGTTTTTT.

The rearrangement links TRBV28 to TRBJ2-3; TRBD2 is a possible D gene (5 bases). V lost 3 bases to trimming and J lost 14 bases, with 12 bases between them. This CDR3 is 11 amino acids long. Germline loops: CDR1 MDHEN, CDR2 SYDVKM. Here the CDR3 reads CASSFGNLGYF. CDR3 nucleotides: TGTGCCAGCAGTTTCGGGAACCTGGGGTATTTT. Filled out from reference TRBV28 and TRBJ2-3, the complete variable domain reads DVKVTQSSRYLVKRTGEKVFLECVQDMDHENMFWYRQDPGLGLRLIYFSYDVKMKEKGDIPEGYSVSREKKERFSLILESASTNQTSMYLCASSFGNLGYFGPGTRLTVL.

This clone turned up a few times. CDR3 bases: TGCGCCAGCAGCCCAGGACAGGGGACAGATACGCAGTATTTT. Residues: CASSPGQGTDTQYF. The chain employs TRBV5-1 and TRBJ2-3, with 9 bases identical to TRBD1. Trimming removed 4 bases from V and 3 bases from J; junction bases left unmatched: 3. Germline CDR1 and CDR2: SGHRS and YFSETQ. This CDR3 is built from 14 residues.

This chain uses TRBV7-2 with TRBJ2-5, with D possibly being TRBD2 (6 bases). Germline CDR1 and CDR2: SGHTA and FQGNSA. V was trimmed by 1 base and J by 5 bases, leaving 11 bases between them. This CDR3 has 14 amino acids. DNA for the CDR3: TGTGCCAGCAGCTTAGGGGGGAGGTGGGAGACCCAGTACTTC. Amino acid sequence: CASSLGGRWETQYF.

The chain links TRBV6-1 to TRBJ2-2, with a tentative D call TRBD2 (6 bases). The CDR3 consists of 13 residues. Per germline, CDR1 MNHNS and CDR2 SASEGT. Trimming removed 8 bases from V and 1 base from J, with 8 bases in between. This CDR3 reads CASGGVNTGELFF. For the CDR3, the DNA is TGTGCCAGCGGAGGGGTGAACACCGGGGAGCTGTTTTTT.

The chain joins TRBV5-1 to TRBJ2-7, with 7 bases aligning to TRBD2. Germline V gene sequence: CDR1 SGHRS, CDR2 YFSETQ. This CDR3 comprises 15 residues. V lost 0 bases and J lost 2; bases outside the gene matches: 5. DNA for the CDR3: TGCGCCAGCAGCTTGGGGGCGGGAGCGACCTACGAGCAGTACTTC. The encoded protein is CASSLGAGATYEQYF.

The CDR3 region is CAAHETGMKNTEAFF. CDR3 sequence (DNA): TGTGCCGCACACGAAACAGGGATGAAGAACACTGAAGCTTTCTTT. The rearrangement links TRBV28 to TRBJ1-1, with TRBD1 as a possible D gene (6 bases). V lost 11 bases, J lost 1 base, and 20 bases lay in between. There are 15 residues in the CDR3. Germline lookup yields CDR1 MDHEN and CDR2 SYDVKM.

Concerning this clone: The same CDR3 is also encoded by other DNA sequences in this sample. This chain uses TRBV18 with TRBJ1-1; D uncertain. The germline V gene has CDR1 KGHSH and CDR2 LQKENI. This CDR3 has 12 residues. V lost 3 bases and J 5 bases, leaving 7 bases between the germline ends. CDR3 nucleotide sequence: TGTGCCAGCTCACCCACTTCGACTGAAGCTTTCTTT. Translated, it gives CASSPTSTEAFF.

The table lists this clone with a count of one. This sequence joins TRBV5-1 and TRBJ2-7; 9 nucleotides line up with TRBD1. The CDR3 length is 17 residues. J lost 0 bases, V lost 3 bases, and 10 bases had no gene match. Germline CDR1 is SGHRS and CDR2 is YFSETQ. CDR3: CASSWLGQGSTSYEQYF. The CDR3 DNA follows: TGCGCCAGCAGCTGGCTTGGACAGGGGTCAACCTCCTACGAGCAGTACTTC.